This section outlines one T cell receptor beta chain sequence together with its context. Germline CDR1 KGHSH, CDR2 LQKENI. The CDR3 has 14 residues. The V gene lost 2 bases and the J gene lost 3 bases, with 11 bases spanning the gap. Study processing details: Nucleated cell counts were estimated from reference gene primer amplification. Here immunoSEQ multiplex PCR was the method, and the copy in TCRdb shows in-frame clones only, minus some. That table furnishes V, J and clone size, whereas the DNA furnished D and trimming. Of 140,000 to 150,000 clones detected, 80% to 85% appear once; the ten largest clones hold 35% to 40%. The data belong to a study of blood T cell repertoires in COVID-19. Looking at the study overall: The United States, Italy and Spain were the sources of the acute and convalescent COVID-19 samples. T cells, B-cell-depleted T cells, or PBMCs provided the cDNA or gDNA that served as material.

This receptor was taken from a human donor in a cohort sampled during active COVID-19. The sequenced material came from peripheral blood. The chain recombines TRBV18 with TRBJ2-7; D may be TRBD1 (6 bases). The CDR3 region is CASSPGRGYYEQYF. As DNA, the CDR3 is TGTGCCAGCTCACCAGGCAGGGGTTACTACGAGCAGTACTTC.